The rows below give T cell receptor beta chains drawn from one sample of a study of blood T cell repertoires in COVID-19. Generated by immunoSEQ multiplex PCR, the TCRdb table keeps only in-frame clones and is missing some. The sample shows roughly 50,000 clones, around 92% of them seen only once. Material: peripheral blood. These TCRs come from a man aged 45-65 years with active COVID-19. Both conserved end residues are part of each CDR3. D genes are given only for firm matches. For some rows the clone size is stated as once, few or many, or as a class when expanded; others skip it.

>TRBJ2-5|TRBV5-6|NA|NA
TGTGCCAGCAGCTCGACAGGTCCAGAGACCCAGTACTTC
CASSSTGPETQYF
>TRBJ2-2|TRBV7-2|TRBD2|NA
TGTGCCAGCAGCTTGCTAGCGGGAGATAGTACCGGGGAGCTGTTTTTT
CASSLLAGDSTGELFF
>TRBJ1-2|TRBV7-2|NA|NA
TGTGCCAGCAGCCACGGTTCCCCTTATGGCTACACCTTC
CASSHGSPYGYTF
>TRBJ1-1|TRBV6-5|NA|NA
TGTGCCAGCAATCCGCTTTGGGCAAGTAACACTGAAGCTTTCTTT
CASNPLWASNTEAFF
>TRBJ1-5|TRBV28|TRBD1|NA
TGTGCCAGCAGTTCATACAGGGGGCTTAATCAGCCCCAGCATTTT
CASSSYRGLNQPQHF
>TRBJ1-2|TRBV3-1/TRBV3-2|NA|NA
TGTGCCAGCTCTCCAGGGCATCTTAACTATGGCTACACCTTC
CASSPGHLNYGYTF
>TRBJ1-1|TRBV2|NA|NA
TGTGCCAGCAGTGGCCTCACAGCTGGCACTGAAGCTTTCTTT
CASSGLTAGTEAFF
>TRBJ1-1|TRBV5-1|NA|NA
TGCGCCAGCAGCTTGACGGTGAACACTGAAGCTTTCTTT
CASSLTVNTEAFF
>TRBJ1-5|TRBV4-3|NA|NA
TGCGCCAGCAGCCAAGTGCCCGGAGGGGCATGGCCCCAGCATTTT
CASSQVPGGAWPQHF
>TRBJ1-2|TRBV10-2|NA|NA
TGCGCCAGCAAAAGGGGTGGACCCGGCGTGAAGGGCTACACCTTC
CASKRGGPGVKGYTF
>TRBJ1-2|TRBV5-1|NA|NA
TGCGCCAGCAGCTTGGGGGGCCGGCGAGCTAACTATGGCTACACCTTC
CASSLGGRRANYGYTF
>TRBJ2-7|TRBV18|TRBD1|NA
TGTGCCAGCTCTGGACAGGGGAGCTCCTACGAGCAGTACTTC
CASSGQGSSYEQYF
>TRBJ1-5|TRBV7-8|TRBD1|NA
TGTGCCAGCAGCAGCCGGGACAGGGTTGGGGTAGGTCAGCCCCAGCATTTT
CASSSRDRVGVGQPQHF
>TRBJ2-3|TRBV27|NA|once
TGTGCCAGCACCAAAAACGGGATTCCGAAAACAGATACGCAGTATTTT
CASTKNGIPKTDTQYF
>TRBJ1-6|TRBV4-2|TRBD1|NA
TGTGCCAGCAGCCCCCGGACAGGGGGTGGCGGGAATTCACCCCTCCACTTT
CASSPRTGGGGNSPLHF
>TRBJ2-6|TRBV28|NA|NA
TGTGCCAGCAGCCGAGACGGAGGATATGTTTTGGAACCTCTTTCTGGGGCCAACGTCCTGACTTTC
CASSRDGGYVLEPLSGANVLTF
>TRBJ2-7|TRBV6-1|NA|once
TGTGCCAGCAGTGAAATGTGGACTACTTACGAGCAGTACTTC
CASSEMWTTYEQYF
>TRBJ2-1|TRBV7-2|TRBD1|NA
TGTGCCAGCAGCTCAACAGGGGGCGCGAACAATGAGCAGTTCTTC
CASSSTGGANNEQFF